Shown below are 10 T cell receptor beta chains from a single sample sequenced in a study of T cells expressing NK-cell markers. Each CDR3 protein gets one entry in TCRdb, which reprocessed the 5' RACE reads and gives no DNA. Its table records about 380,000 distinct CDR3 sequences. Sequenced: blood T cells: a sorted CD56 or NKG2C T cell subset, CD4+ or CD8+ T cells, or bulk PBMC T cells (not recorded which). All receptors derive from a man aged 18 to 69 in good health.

The chain's CDR3 is CASSLAQGGNQETQYF. The V and J genes are TRBV5-1 and TRBJ2-5; TCRdb gives TRBD1 as the D gene, but with no DNA this cannot be confirmed. The CDR3 covers 16 residues. Germline V gives CDR1 SGHRS, CDR2 YFSETQ.

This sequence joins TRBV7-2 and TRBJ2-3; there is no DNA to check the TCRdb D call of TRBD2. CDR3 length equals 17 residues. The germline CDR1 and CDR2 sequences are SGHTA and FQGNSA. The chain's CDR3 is CASSLGPAGLTTDTQYF.

CDR3 sequence: CASSQEWINSGNTIYF. The chain couples TRBV14 to TRBJ1-3. Germline V gene data show CDR1 as SGHDN and CDR2 as FVKESK. This CDR3 comprises 16 residues.

CDR3 residues: CATSDPGGQETQYF. The chain combines TRBV24-1 with TRBJ2-5; TCRdb reports TRBD1, a call that lacks DNA to check it against. Germline V gives CDR1 KGHDR, CDR2 SFDVKD. This CDR3 has 14 amino acids.

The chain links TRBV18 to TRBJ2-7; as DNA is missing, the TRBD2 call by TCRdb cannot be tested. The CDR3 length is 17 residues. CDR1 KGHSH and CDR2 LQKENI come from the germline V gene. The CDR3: CASSPRVAGPSSYEQYF.

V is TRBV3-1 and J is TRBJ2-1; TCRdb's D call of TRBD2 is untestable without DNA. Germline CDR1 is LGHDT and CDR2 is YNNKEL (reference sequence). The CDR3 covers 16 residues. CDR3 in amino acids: CASSQASAGGANEQFF.

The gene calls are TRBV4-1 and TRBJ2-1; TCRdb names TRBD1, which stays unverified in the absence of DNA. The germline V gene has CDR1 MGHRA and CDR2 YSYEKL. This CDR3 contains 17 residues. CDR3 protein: CASSPPPGSSGLNEQFF.

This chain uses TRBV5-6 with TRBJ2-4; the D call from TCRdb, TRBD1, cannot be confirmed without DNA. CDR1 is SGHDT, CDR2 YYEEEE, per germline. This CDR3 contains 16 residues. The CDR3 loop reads CASSAGGLIAKNIQYF.

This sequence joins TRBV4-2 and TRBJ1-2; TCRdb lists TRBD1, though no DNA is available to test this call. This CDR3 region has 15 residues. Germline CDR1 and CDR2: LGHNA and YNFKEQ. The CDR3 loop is CASSQGYRANYGYTF.

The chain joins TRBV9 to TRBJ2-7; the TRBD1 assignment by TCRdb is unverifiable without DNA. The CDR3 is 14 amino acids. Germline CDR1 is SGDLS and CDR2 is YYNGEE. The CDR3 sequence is CASSVTGGSSEQYF.